The present TCR beta chain was sequenced within a study of cytomegalovirus exposure and HLA in healthy donors. To note about this clone: The antigen remains undetermined.

Whole-study findings and limits: The authors enumerated some 160 TCR beta chains as linked to cytomegalovirus. In a later analysis, an Asian-associated ancestry cluster reportedly showed fewer N-insertions than the roughly 730-donor mean. A later analysis appeared to link common viral pathogens to several of the most significant clusters. Earlier analysis found most TCR beta V segments productive about 90% or about 30% of the time.

A multiplex PCR was run with 60 Vbeta primers and 13 Jbeta primers. This table comes from immunoSEQ multiplex PCR, and its TCRdb copy is limited to in-frame clones, with some not included. The sample lists about 170,000 clones, around four fifths occurring once. The CDR3 length is 17 residues. Per the germline V gene, CDR1 is SGHDT and CDR2 is YYEEEE. Trimming shortened V by 0 bases and J by 3 bases, and 18 bases separated the two germline ends. The sequence was collected from a boy aged 2 to 10 in good health and CMV-seronegative. Sequenced: PBMCs. The chain carries TRBV5-6 and TRBJ1-2; D may be TRBD1 (6 bases). CDR3 bases: TGTGCCAGCAGCTTGGCATTTGGGCAGGGGTATGACTATGGCTACACCTTC. Protein sequence: CASSLAFGQGYDYGYTF.